This TCR beta chain derives from a study of OX40 agonist ivuxolimab in advanced cancers. Across the study: In this trial design, patients received ivuxolimab intravenously at 0.01 to 10 mg/kg every 2 weeks. Study results and limitations: Relative to CD4+ cells, CD8+ T cells on average had more expanded clones. Clonal expansion by week 6 occurred in CD4+ and CD8+ blood T cells (at 0.1 to 3.0 mg/kg).

From germline, CDR1 is SGHDT and CDR2 YYEEEE. V lost 0 bases and J lost 9, with 4 bases in between. The CDR3 is 11 amino acids. Concerning this clone itself: Its antigen is unknown.

Blood got drawn at baseline, again on cycle 4 day 1, and then on cycle 7 day 1. Using immunoSEQ multiplex PCR, the repertoire was profiled, and TCRdb retains in-frame clones only, with some absent. This sample has about 79,000 clones; about 91% occur once, and the top ten carry approximately 7%. The source of this sequence is an adult with an advanced solid tumor such as melanoma, head and neck, liver or kidney cancer. The material was CD4+ or CD8+ T cells sorted from blood, obtained in a trial of the OX40 agonist ivuxolimab. The chain links TRBV5-6 to TRBJ2-1, with unresolved D. The CDR3 loop reads CASSLETEQFF. In DNA form, the CDR3 reads TGTGCCAGCAGCTTGGAAACTGAGCAGTTCTTC.